Shown below are 10 T cell receptor beta chains from a single sample sequenced in a study of T cell clonotyping in hematopoietic cell transplantation listed by TCRdb under 2021. The time point label for this specimen denotes: 100 days after allo-HCT. The method was the immunoSEQ multiplex PCR assay. TCRdb re-hosts the immuneACCESS table, in-frame sequences only. Its copies lack some clones; in the studies checked, an unresolved V gene accounts for under half of them, and the cause for the rest is not known. In this sample the table shows about 5,000 clones, approximately 91% of which occur a single time. The ten largest account for approximately 40% of the sample. The sample was peripheral blood mononuclear cells, taken 100 days after allogeneic stem cell transplant. These receptors came from a female patient in her fifties or sixties who had an allogeneic stem cell transplant from a related donor, so the T cells may come from the graft donor. Some clones in this sample may be carry-over from other donors' samples.

The CDR3 loop is CASSLVEVGQDQYF. DNA for the CDR3: TGCGCCAGCAGCTTGGTAGAGGTCGGACAGGACCAGTACTTC. This chain uses TRBV5-1 with TRBJ2-5; 7 bases are a match to TRBD1. In germline, CDR1 is SGHRS, CDR2 YFSETQ. The CDR3 covers 14 residues. J lost 10 bases, V lost 0 bases, and 9 bases had no gene match.

The rearrangement links TRBV6-5 to TRBJ1-1; D is unresolved. V was pared by 2 bases and J by 8 bases, with 12 bases between. Germline assignment: CDR1 MNHEY and CDR2 SVGAGI. This CDR3 region has 13 residues. In DNA form, the CDR3 reads TGTGCCAGCAGTTACCACGCGAAGGGAGAAGCTTTCTTT. Translating it yields CASSYHAKGEAFF.

The chain links TRBV30 to TRBJ1-2, with 10 bases lining up with TRBD1. CDR3 length equals 13 residues. Trimming cost V 5 bases and J 8 bases; bases outside gene matches: 8. Germline V CDR1 and CDR2: GTSNPN, SVGIG (reference sequence). CDR3 amino acids: CAWEGQGRSGYTF. CDR3 DNA: TGTGCCTGGGAGGGACAGGGGAGGTCCGGCTACACCTTC.

V is TRBV27 and J is TRBJ1-2, with 8 bases identical to TRBD1. Germline V CDR1 and CDR2: MNHEY, SMNVEV (reference sequence). The CDR3 length is 13 residues. After removal of 6 bases from V and 7 bases from J, the junction contained 7 bases not matched to a gene. CDR3 residues: CASRLQGGGGYTF. The CDR3 region has the DNA TGTGCCAGCAGACTACAGGGGGGAGGTGGCTACACCTTC.

V is TRBV5-8 and J is TRBJ2-5; 11 bases align to TRBD1. The CDR3 loop spans 15 amino acids. Unmatched junction bases numbered 4, after V lost 5 bases and J lost 1 base. The germline gives CDR1 SGHTS, CDR2 YDEGEE. CDR3 nucleotides: TGTGCCAGCAGTCCCGGGACAGGGGGCCAAGAGACCCAGTACTTC. It yields the protein CASSPGTGGQETQYF.

This clone was detected once. V usage is TRBV7-6 and J usage is TRBJ1-6, with D unresolved. Per the germline V gene, CDR1 is SGHVS and CDR2 is FNYEAQ. The germline V and J ends were trimmed by 1 base and 1 base, with 2 bases remaining between them. CDR3 length: 14 amino acids. CDR3 loop: CASSLGSYNSPLHF. The CDR3 DNA follows: TGTGCCAGCAGCTTAGGGTCCTATAATTCACCCCTCCACTTT.

The rearrangement joins TRBV18 to TRBJ2-5; D is unresolved. The CDR3 contains 13 residues. V shed 3 bases and J shed 4 bases, with 9 bases lying between them. CDR1 and CDR2 (germline): KGHSH, LQKENI. This chain's CDR3 is CASSPKLPETQYF. In DNA form, the CDR3 reads TGTGCCAGCTCACCGAAATTGCCAGAGACCCAGTACTTC. Using reference TRBV18 and TRBJ2-5 for the parts outside the CDR3, the full variable domain is NAGVMQNPRHLVRRRGQEARLRCSPMKGHSHVYWYRQLPEEGLKFMVYLQKENIIDESGMPKERFSAEFPKEGPSILRIQQVVRGDSAAYFCASSPKLPETQYFGPGTRLLVL.

The chain combines TRBV10-3 with TRBJ2-1, with 11 positions matching TRBD2. Germline CDR1 reads ENHRY; CDR2 reads SYGVKD. CDR3 length: 14 amino acids. Trimming cost V 6 bases and J 5 bases; bases outside gene matches: 3. CDR3 coding DNA: TGTGCCATCAGCACTAGCGGGGGAAACAATGAGCAGTTCTTC. The encoded protein is CAISTSGGNNEQFF.

This chain joins TRBV6-1 and TRBJ1-5; D gene unclear. CDR1 MNHNS and CDR2 SASEGT come from the germline V gene. Trimming removed 3 bases from V and 2 bases from J, with 11 bases in between. There are 15 residues in the CDR3. CDR3 in DNA: TGTGCCAGCAGTGAGGGCAGTATACGCAATCAGCCCCAGCATTTT. Translated: CASSEGSIRNQPQHF.

This chain connects TRBV2 to TRBJ1-6; no clear D gene. The CDR3 loop spans 14 amino acids. With 0 bases removed from V and 13 bases from J, the gap between germline ends came to 13 bases. Germline V CDR1 and CDR2: SNHLY, FYNNEI. CDR3 DNA sequence: TGTGCCAGCAGTGAAGCGTCAAAAGTGCACCCCCTCCACTTT. Encoded protein: CASSEASKVHPLHF.